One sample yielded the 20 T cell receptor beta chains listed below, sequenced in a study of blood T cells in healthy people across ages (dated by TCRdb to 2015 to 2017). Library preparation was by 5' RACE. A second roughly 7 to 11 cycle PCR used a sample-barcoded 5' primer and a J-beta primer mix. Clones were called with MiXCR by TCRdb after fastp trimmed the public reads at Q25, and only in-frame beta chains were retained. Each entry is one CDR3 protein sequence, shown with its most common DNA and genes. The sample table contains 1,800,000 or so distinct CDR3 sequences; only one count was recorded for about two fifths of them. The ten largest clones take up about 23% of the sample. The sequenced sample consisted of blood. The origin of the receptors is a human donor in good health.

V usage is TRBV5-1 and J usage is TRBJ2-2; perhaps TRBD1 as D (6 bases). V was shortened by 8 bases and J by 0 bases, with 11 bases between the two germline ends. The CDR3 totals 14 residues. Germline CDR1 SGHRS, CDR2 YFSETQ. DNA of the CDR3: TGCGCCAGTAGACAGGATACGAACACCGGGGAGCTGTTTTTT. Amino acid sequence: CASRQDTNTGELFF.

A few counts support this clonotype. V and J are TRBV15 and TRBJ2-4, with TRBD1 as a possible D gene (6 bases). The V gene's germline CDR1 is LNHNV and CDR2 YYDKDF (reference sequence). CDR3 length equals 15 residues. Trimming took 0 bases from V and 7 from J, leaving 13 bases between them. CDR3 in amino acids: CATSRDTVQGNIQYF. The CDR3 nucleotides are TGTGCCACCAGCAGAGATACAGTACAGGGCAACATTCAGTACTTC.

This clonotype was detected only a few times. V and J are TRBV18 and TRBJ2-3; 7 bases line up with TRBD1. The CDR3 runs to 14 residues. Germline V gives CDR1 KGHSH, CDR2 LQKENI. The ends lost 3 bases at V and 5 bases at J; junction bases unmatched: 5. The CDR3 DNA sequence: TGTGCCAGCTCACCTCGACAGGGAATAGATACGCAGTATTTT. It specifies CASSPRQGIDTQYF.

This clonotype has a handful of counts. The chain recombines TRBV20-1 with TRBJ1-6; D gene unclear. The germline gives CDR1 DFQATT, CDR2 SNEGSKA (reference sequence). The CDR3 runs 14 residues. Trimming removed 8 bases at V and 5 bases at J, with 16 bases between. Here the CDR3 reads CSPDPSGNNSPLHF. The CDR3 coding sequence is TGCAGTCCTGATCCGTCCGGGAATAATTCACCCCTCCACTTT.

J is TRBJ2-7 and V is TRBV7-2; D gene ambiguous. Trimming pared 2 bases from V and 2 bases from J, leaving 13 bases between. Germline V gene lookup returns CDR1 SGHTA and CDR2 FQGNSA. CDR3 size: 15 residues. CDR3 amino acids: CASSLSRAVTYEQYF. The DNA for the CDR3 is TGTGCCAGCAGCTTATCCCGGGCAGTCACCTACGAGCAGTACTTC.

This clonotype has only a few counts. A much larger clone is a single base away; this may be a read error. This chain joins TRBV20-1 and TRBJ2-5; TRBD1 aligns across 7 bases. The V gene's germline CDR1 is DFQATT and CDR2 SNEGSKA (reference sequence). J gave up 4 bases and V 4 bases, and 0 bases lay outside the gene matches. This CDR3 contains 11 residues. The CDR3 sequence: CSANRGETQYF. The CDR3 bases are TGCAGTGCTAACAGGGGAGAGACCCAGTACTTC.

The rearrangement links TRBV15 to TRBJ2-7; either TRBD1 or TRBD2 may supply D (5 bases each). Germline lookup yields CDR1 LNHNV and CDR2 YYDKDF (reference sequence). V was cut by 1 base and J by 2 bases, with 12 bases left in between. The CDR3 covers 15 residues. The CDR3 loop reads CATSRGPGTPYEQYF. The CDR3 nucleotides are TGTGCCACCAGCAGAGGTCCAGGGACCCCCTACGAGCAGTACTTC.

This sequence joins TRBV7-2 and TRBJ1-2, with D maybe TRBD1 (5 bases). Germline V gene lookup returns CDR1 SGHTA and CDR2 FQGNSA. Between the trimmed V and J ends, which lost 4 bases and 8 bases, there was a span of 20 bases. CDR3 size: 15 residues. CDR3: CASSSTTGGSGGYTF. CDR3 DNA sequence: TGTGCCAGCAGCTCTACTACCGGGGGGTCGGGAGGCTACACCTTC.

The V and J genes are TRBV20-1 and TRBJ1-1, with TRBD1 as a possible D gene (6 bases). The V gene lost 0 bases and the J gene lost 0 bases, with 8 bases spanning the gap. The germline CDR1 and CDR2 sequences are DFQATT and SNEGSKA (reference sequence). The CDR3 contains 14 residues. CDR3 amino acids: CSAREWTVNTEAFF. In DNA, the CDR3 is TGCAGTGCTAGAGAATGGACAGTGAACACTGAAGCTTTCTTT.

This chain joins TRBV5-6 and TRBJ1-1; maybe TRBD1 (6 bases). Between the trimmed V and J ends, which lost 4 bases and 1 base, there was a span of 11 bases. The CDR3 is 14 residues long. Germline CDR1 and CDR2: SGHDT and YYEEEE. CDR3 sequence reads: CASSEGHRNTEAFF. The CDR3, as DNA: TGTGCCAGCAGCGAGGGACATCGGAACACTGAAGCTTTCTTT.

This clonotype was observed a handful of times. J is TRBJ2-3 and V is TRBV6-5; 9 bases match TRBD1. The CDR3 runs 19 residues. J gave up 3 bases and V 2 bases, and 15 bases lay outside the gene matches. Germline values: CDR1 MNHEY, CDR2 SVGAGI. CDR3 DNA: TGTGCCAGCAGTTACGCGTACGCCCCATCGGGACAGGGTACAGATACGCAGTATTTT. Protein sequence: CASSYAYAPSGQGTDTQYF.

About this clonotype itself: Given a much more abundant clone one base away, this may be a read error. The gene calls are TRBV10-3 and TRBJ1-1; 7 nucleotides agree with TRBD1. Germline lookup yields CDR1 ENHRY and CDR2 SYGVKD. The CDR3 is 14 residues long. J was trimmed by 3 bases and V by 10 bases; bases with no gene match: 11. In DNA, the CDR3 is TGTGCCACCTTAGGGGGCCCGGGGTACACTGAAGCTTTCTTT. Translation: CATLGGPGYTEAFF.

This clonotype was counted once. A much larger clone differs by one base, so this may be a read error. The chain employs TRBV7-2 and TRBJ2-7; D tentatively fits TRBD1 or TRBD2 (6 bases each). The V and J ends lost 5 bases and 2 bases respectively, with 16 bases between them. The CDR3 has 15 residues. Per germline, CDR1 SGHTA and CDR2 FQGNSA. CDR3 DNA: TGTGCCAGCAGCGAAGGCAGGGGAGGTCCCTACGAGCAGTACTTC. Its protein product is CASSEGRGGPYEQYF.

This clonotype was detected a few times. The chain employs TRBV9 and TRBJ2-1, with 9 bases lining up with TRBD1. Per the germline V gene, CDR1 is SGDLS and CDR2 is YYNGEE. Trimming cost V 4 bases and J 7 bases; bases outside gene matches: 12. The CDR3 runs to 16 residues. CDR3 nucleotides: TGTGCCAGCAGCTCCGCCGGGACAGGGTTTATGAATGAGCAGTTCTTC. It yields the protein CASSSAGTGFMNEQFF.

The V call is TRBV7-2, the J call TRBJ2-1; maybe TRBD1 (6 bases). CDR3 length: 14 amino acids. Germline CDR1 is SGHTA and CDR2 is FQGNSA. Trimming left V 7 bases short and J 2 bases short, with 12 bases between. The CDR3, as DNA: TGTGCCAGCAAACAAACAGGGCCCTACAATGAGCAGTTCTTC. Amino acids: CASKQTGPYNEQFF. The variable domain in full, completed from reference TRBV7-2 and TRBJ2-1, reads GAGVSQSPSNKVTEKGKDVELRCDPISGHTALYWYRQSLGQGLEFLIYFQGNSAPDKSGLPSDRFSAERTGGSVSTLTIQRTQQEDSAVYLCASKQTGPYNEQFFGPGTRLTVL.

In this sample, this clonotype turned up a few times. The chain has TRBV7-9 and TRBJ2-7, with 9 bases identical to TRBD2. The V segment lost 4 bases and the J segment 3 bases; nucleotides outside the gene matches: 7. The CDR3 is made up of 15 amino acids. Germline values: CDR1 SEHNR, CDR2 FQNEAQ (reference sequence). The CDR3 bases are TGTGCCAGCAGCTCCTTTAGCGGGGGCGTCTACGAGCAGTACTTC. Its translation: CASSSFSGGVYEQYF.

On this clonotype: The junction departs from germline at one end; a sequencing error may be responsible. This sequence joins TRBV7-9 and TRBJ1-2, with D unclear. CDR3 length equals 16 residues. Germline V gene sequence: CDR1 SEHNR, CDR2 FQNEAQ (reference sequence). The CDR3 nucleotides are TGTGTCAGCGTGAAAAAGGCAGGCACACCGGACTATGGCTACACCTTC. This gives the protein CVSVKKAGTPDYGYTF.

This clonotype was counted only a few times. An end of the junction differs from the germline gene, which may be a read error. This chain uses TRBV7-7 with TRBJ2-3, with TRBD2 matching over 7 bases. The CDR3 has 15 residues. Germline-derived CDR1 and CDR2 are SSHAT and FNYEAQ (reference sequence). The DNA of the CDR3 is TGTGCTAGCAGCTTAACCGGGGAGGGATCAGATACGCAGTATTTT. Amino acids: CASSLTGEGSDTQYF.

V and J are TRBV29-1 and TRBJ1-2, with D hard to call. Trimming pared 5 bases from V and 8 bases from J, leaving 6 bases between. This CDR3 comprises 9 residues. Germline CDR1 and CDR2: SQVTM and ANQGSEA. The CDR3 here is CSVIEGYTF. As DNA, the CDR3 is TGCAGCGTTATAGAGGGCTACACCTTC.

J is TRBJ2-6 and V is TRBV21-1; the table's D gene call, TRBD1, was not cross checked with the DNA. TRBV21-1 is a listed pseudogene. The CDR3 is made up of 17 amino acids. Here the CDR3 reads CASSKRGRSSGANVRTF. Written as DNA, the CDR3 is TGTGCCAGCAGCAAAAGGGGACGATCCTCTGGGGCCAACGTCCGGACTTTC.